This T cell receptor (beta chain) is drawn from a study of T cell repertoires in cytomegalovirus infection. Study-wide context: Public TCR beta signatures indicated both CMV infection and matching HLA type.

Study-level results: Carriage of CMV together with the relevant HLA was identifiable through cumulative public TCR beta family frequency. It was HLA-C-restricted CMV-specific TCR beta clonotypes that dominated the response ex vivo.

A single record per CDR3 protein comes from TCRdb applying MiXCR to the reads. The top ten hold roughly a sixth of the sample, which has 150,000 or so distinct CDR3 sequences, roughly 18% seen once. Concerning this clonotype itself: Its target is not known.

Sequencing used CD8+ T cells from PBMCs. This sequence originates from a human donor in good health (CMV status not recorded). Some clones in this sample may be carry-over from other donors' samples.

In DNA form, the CDR3 reads TGTGCCAGCAGTTTAGGAAGTGGACTAGCAGTATACGAGCAGTACTTC. It is translated as CASSLGSGLAVYEQYF. This chain links TRBV28 with TRBJ2-7; 8 bases are shared with TRBD2. The length of the CDR3 is 16 residues. Germline values: CDR1 MDHEN, CDR2 SYDVKM. V lost 2 bases to trimming and J lost 4 bases; unmatched junction nucleotides: 10.